Listed here are 7 T cell receptor beta chains from one sample, sequenced in a study of human thymus T cells. Repertoires were generated with immunoSEQ multiplex PCR, while TCRdb's copy carries only in-frame clones and drops some. There are tens of thousands of clones in the sample; 94% occur only once, and around 5.4% lies in the top ten. Material for sequencing was blood. Every receptor here comes from a boy under three years old with a congenital heart defect but otherwise immunologically healthy.

The chain employs TRBV11-3 and TRBJ2-1; 10 bases align to TRBD2. The trim removed 5 bases at V and 2 bases at J, leaving 3 bases unmatched. The CDR3 is 15 amino acids. CDR1 is SGHNT, CDR2 YENEEA, per germline. The CDR3 loop is CASSVLAGAYNEQFF. The CDR3 bases are TGTGCCAGCAGCGTTCTAGCGGGGGCCTACAATGAGCAGTTCTTC.

The rearrangement links TRBV10-3 to TRBJ2-1, with TRBD2 matching 12 bases. The CDR3 covers 14 residues. The junction had 0 bases not matched to a gene; V was cut back by 4 bases and J by 5 bases. CDR1 is ENHRY, CDR2 SYGVKD, per germline. The CDR3 sequence is CAISGTSGNNEQFF. DNA of the CDR3: TGTGCCATCAGTGGGACTAGCGGGAACAATGAGCAGTTCTTC.

In its sample, this clone was seen once. The J gene is TRBJ2-3, the V gene TRBV5-1; possible D gene TRBD2, 6 bases. CDR1 is SGHRS, CDR2 YFSETQ, per germline. This CDR3 region has 15 residues. Deletions cut 4 bases from V and 6 bases from J, with 18 bases between. The CDR3 DNA follows: TGCGCCAGCAGCCCAATTCCTAGGGGAGGTGATACGCAGTATTTT. Protein: CASSPIPRGGDTQYF. The full variable domain, rest sourced from reference TRBV5-1 and TRBJ2-3, is KAGVTQTPRYLIKTRGQQVTLSCSPISGHRSVSWYQQTPGQGLQFLFEYFSETQRNKGNFPGRFSGRQFSNSRSEMNVSTLELGDSALYLCASSPIPRGGDTQYFGPGTRLTVL.

This clone was detected only a few times. The gene calls are TRBV4-2 and TRBJ2-2; 7 bases align to TRBD2. V gave up 4 bases and J gave up 0 bases; unmatched junction bases: 8. Per germline, CDR1 LGHNA and CDR2 YNFKEQ. The CDR3 is 17 amino acids. The CDR3 here is CASSPTRGEANTGELFF. DNA for the CDR3: TGTGCCAGCAGCCCGACCCGGGGGGAAGCGAACACCGGGGAGCTGTTTTTT.

The rearrangement joins TRBV18 to TRBJ2-1; 9 bases line up with TRBD1. The trim removed 2 bases at V and 9 bases at J, leaving 5 bases unmatched. Germline CDR1 and CDR2: KGHSH and LQKENI. This CDR3 is built from 14 residues. CDR3 coding DNA: TGTGCCAGCTCACCAAGGGACAGGGATGGTGAGCAGTTCTTC. Encoded protein: CASSPRDRDGEQFF. The full variable domain, rest sourced from reference TRBV18 and TRBJ2-1, is NAGVMQNPRHLVRRRGQEARLRCSPMKGHSHVYWYRQLPEEGLKFMVYLQKENIIDESGMPKERFSAEFPKEGPSILRIQQVVRGDSAAYFCASSPRDRDGEQFFGPGTRLTVL.

The V call is TRBV6-5, the J call TRBJ1-2; D is uncertain. The CDR3 is made up of 13 amino acids. Germline V gives CDR1 MNHEY, CDR2 SVGAGI. Trimming removed 5 bases at V and 5 bases at J, with 12 bases between. CDR3 nucleotide sequence: TGTGCCAGCAGTCCCCCCGGTGTTTATGGCTACACCTTC. Protein product: CASSPPGVYGYTF.

In its sample, this clone was seen once. The J gene is TRBJ2-4, the V gene TRBV2, with unresolved D. The germline V gene encodes CDR1 SNHLY and CDR2 FYNNEI. V was cut by 1 base and J by 6 bases, with 4 bases left in between. This CDR3 is 12 amino acids long. The CDR3 is CASSEDRNIQYF. DNA of the CDR3: TGTGCCAGCAGTGAAGACAGAAACATTCAGTACTTC.